The present entry profiles one T cell receptor beta chain with its context. Its antigen remains unidentified. These data are taken from a study of siplizumab effects on memory and regulatory T cells. General observations from the study: The study did not confirm that proliferating Tregs from siplizumab cultures were suppressive.

The repertoire was sequenced with immunoSEQ multiplex PCR; TCRdb's copy has only in-frame clones and lacks some. The table has over 45,000 clones, less than 98% seen once; the top ten hold approximately 1%. CDR1 is MNHEY, CDR2 SVGAGI, per germline. CDR3 size: 13 residues. The source of this sequence is a human donor in good health. The chain carries TRBV6-5 and TRBJ2-5, with TRBD2 identical over 12 bases. The DNA matches TRBJ2-7 better at its end, which makes the J call doubtful. Sequences were obtained from naive CD8+ T cells sorted from blood. CDR3 nucleotide sequence: TGTGCCAGCAGTTCGACTAGCGGGAGCGAGCAGTACTTC. Translating gives CASSSTSGSEQYF.